These 5 T cell receptor beta chains came from one sample sequenced in a study of blood T cell repertoires in COVID-19. The protocol was immunoSEQ multiplex PCR, while the TCRdb copy is restricted to in-frame clones and leaves out a portion. The sample lists 200,000 to 250,000 clones, about 90% occurring once. Specimen: peripheral blood. Receptors originate from a woman between 18 and 30 years old who had recovered from COVID-19.

The chain joins TRBV4-1 to TRBJ2-1, with TRBD2 matching over 9 bases. Germline V gene lookup returns CDR1 MGHRA and CDR2 YSYEKL. The junction had 2 bases not matched to a gene; V was cut back by 3 bases and J by 2 bases. The CDR3 covers 15 residues. The CDR3 spells CASSQSGRTYNEQFF. The CDR3 DNA follows: TGCGCCAGCAGCCAGAGCGGGAGGACCTACAATGAGCAGTTCTTC.

The CDR3 coding sequence is TGTGCCAGCAGAAGGACAGGGGGCGAGGGTAGGCCCCAGCATTTT. Translating it yields CASRRTGGEGRPQHF. J is TRBJ1-5 and V is TRBV6-5; 11 nucleotides line up with TRBD1. CDR3 length: 15 amino acids. Germline V gene lookup returns CDR1 MNHEY and CDR2 SVGAGI. Trimming removed 6 bases from V and 9 bases from J; junction bases left unmatched: 10.

CDR3 sequence reads: CASSMGGNINEQFF. The CDR3 nucleotides read TGTGCCAGTAGTATGGGCGGGAACATAAATGAGCAGTTCTTC. The chain joins TRBV19 to TRBJ2-1, with a possible D match to TRBD2 (6 bases). Germline V gene data show CDR1 as LNHDA and CDR2 as SQIVND (reference sequence). The V gene lost 3 bases and the J gene lost 7 bases, with 13 bases spanning the gap. The CDR3 consists of 14 residues. Drawing the rest from reference TRBV19 and TRBJ2-1, the complete variable domain is DGGITQSPKYLFRKEGQNVTLSCEQNLNHDAMYWYRQDPGQGLRLIYYSQIVNDFQKGDIAEGYSVSREKKESFPLTVTSAQKNPTAFYLCASSMGGNINEQFFGPGTRLTVL.

V is TRBV18 and J is TRBJ2-7; TRBD2 might be the D (7 bases). The CDR3 loop spans 16 amino acids. In germline, CDR1 is KGHSH, CDR2 LQKENI. The V gene lost 3 bases and the J gene lost 3 bases, with 18 bases spanning the gap. CDR3 amino acids: CASSPGGASGYYEQYF. DNA for the CDR3: TGTGCCAGCTCACCGGGGGGGGCTAGCGGATACTACGAGCAGTACTTC.

This clone is a singleton in its sample. The chain couples TRBV11-1 to TRBJ1-2; 11 bases align to TRBD1. The CDR3 contains 16 residues. Germline loops: CDR1 SGHAT, CDR2 FQDESV (reference sequence). Trimming took 4 bases from V and 7 from J; bases not matched to a gene: 11. CDR3: CASSSPGQGGRSGYTF. CDR3 DNA sequence: TGTGCCAGCAGCTCTCCGGGACAGGGGGGAAGGAGTGGCTACACCTTC. The full variable domain, with the rest looked up from reference TRBV11-1 and TRBJ1-2, is EAEVAQSPRYKITEKSQAVAFWCDPISGHATLYWYRQILGQGPELLVQFQDESVVDDSQLPKDRFSAERLKGVDSTLKIQPAELGDSAMYLCASSSPGQGGRSGYTFGSGTRLTVV.